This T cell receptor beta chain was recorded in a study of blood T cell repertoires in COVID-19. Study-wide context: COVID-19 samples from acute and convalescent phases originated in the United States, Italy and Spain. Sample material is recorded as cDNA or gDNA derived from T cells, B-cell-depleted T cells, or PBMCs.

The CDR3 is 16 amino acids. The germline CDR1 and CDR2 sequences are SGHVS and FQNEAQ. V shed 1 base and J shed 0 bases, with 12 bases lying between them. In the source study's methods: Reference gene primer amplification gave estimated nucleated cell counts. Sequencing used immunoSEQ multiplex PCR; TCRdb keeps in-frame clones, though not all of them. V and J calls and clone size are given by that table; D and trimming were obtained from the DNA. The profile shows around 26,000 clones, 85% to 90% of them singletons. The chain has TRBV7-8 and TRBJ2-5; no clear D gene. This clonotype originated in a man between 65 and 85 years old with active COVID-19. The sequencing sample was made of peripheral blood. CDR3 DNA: TGTGCCAGCAGCTTAGGGCGCAGTGACTACCAAGAGACCCAGTACTTC. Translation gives CASSLGRSDYQETQYF.